Sequencing of this T cell receptor (beta chain) was carried out in a study of T cells in Graves' hyperthyroidism and ophthalmopathy. This clonotype has at least ten counts. Germline V gene lookup returns CDR1 SNHLY and CDR2 FYNNEI. V was clipped by 7 bases and J by 2 bases, with 9 bases between them. This CDR3 has 12 residues. Amplification yielded TCR beta CDR3 regions, with RNA transcripts as the source. When the TCR CDR3 underwent first-round RT-PCR, the HTBI primer set was used. MiXCR, applied by TCRdb to the multiplex PCR reads, yields one record per CDR3 protein. This table holds 750,000 to 900,000 distinct CDR3 sequences, roughly 37% found once.

This clonotype was sampled from a man between 18 and 29 years old with Graves' hyperthyroidism. V usage is TRBV2 and J usage is TRBJ2-7; no clear D. The sample was blood. The CDR3 loop reads CASNLEPYEQYF. CDR3 nucleotides: TGTGCCAGCAACTTAGAGCCCTACGAGCAGTACTTC.